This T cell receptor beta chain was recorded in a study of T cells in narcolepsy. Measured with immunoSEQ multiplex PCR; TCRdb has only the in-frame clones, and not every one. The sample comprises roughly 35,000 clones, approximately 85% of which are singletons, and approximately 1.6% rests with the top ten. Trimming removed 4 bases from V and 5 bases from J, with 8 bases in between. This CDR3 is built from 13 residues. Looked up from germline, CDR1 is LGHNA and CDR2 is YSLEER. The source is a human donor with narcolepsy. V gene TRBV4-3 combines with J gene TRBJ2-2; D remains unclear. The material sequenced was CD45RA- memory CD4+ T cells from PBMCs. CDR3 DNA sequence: TGCGCCAGCAGCCGCCAAGGGACCGGGGAGCTGTTTTTT. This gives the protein CASSRQGTGELFF.